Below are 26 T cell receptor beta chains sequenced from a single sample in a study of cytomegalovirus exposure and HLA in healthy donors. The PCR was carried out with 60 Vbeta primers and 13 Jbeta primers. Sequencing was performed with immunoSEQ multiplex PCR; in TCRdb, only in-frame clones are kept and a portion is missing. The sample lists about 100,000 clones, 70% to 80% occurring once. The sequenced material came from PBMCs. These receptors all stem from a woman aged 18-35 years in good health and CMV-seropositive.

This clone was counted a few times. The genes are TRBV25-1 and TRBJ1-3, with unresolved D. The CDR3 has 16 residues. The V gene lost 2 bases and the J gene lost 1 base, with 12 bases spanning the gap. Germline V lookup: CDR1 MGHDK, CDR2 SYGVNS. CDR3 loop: CASSERWAASGNTIYF. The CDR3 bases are TGTGCCAGCAGTGAACGGTGGGCAGCTTCTGGAAACACCATATATTTT.

CDR3 residues: CASSSTYYLAGGYNEQFF. As DNA, the CDR3 is TGCGCCAGCAGCTCCACCTACTACCTAGCGGGAGGGTACAATGAGCAGTTCTTC. This chain links TRBV5-1 with TRBJ2-1, with 12 nucleotides matching TRBD2. This CDR3 contains 18 residues. The trim removed 3 bases at V and 4 bases at J, leaving 11 bases unmatched. Germline loops: CDR1 SGHRS, CDR2 YFSETQ.

CDR3 coding DNA: TGTGCCACCAGCAGAGCGACAGGTCCACCCAATGAGCAGTTCTTC. Translation: CATSRATGPPNEQFF. The V call is TRBV15, the J call TRBJ2-1; maybe TRBD1 (6 bases). V lost 1 base and J lost 6, with 13 bases in between. Germline V lookup: CDR1 LNHNV, CDR2 YYDKDF (reference sequence). This CDR3 contains 15 residues.

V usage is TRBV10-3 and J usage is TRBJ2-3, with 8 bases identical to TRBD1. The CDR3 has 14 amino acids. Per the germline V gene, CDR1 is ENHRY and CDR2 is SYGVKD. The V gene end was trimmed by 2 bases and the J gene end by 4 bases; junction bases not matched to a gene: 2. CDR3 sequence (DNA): TGTGCCATCAGTGAGCAACAGGGGGCAGATACGCAGTATTTT. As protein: CAISEQQGADTQYF.

The CDR3 here is CASSYRDRVETQYF. The DNA for the CDR3 is TGTGCCAGCAGTTACCGGGACAGGGTTGAGACCCAGTACTTC. The genes are TRBV6-5 and TRBJ2-5; 9 bases align to TRBD1. Per germline, CDR1 MNHEY and CDR2 SVGAGI. Unmatched junction bases numbered 3, after V lost 2 bases and J lost 5 bases. There are 14 residues in the CDR3.

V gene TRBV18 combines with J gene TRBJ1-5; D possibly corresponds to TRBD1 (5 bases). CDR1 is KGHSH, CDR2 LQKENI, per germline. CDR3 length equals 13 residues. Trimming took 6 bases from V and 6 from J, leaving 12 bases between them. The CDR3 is CASSPGGGQPQHF. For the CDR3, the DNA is TGTGCCAGCTCCCCCGGGGGAGGTCAGCCCCAGCATTTT.

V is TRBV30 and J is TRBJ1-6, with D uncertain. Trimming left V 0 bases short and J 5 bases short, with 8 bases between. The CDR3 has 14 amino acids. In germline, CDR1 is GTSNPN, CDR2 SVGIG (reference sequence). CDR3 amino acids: CAWSVPADNSPLHF. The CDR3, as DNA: TGTGCCTGGAGTGTACCGGCGGATAATTCACCCCTCCACTTT.

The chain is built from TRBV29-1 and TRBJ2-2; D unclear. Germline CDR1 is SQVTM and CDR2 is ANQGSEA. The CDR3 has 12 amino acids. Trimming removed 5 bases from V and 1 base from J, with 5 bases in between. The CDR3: CSVRRNTGELFF. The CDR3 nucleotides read TGCAGCGTTCGTAGGAACACCGGGGAGCTGTTTTTT.

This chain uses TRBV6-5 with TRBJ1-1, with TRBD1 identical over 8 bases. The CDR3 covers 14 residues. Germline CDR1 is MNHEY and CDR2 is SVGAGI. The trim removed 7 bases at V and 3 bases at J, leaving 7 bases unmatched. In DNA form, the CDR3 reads TGTGCCAGCAACCTCCAGGGGGCTTACACTGAAGCTTTCTTT. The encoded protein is CASNLQGAYTEAFF.

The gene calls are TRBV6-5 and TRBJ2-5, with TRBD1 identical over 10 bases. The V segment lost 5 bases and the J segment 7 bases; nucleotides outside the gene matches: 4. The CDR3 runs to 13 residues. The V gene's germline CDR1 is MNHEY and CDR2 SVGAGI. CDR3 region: CASSPTGGGTQYF. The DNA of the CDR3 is TGTGCCAGCAGTCCGACAGGGGGCGGGACCCAGTACTTC.

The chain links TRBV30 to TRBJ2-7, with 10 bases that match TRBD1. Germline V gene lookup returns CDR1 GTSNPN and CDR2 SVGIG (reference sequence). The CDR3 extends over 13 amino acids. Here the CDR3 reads CASGTGASYEQYF. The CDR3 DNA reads TGTGCATCCGGGACAGGGGCATCCTACGAGCAGTACTTC.

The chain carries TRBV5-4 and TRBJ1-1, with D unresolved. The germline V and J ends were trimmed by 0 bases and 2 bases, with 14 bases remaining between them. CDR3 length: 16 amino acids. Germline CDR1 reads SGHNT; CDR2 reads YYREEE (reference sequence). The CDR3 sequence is CASSLAGWLGNTEAFF. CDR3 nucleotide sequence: TGTGCCAGCAGCTTGGCGGGATGGTTAGGCAACACTGAAGCTTTCTTT.

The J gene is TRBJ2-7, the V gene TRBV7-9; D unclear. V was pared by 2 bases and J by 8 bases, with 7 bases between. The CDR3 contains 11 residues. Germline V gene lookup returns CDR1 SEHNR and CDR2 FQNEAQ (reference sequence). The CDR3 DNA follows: TGTGCCAGCAGCTTATTAGAAAAGCAGTACTTC. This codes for CASSLLEKQYF.

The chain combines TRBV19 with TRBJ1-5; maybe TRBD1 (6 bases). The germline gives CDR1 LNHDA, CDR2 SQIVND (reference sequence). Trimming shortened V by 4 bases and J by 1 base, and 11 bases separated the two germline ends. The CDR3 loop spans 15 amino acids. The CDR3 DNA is TGTGCCAGTAGTAGGGCAGGGGTGAGCAATCAGCCCCAGCATTTT. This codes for CASSRAGVSNQPQHF.

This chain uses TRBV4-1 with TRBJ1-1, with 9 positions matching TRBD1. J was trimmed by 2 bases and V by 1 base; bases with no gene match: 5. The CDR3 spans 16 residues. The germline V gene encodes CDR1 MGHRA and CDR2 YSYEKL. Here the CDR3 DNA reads TGCGCCAGCAGCCAAGGGCCGGGACAGGGTAACACTGAAGCTTTCTTT. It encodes CASSQGPGQGNTEAFF.

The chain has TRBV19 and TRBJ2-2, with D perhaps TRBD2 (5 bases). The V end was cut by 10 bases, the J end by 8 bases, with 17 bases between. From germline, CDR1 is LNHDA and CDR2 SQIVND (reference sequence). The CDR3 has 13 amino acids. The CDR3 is CATTRPSGGELFF. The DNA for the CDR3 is TGTGCCACCACCCGACCCTCGGGGGGGGAGCTGTTTTTT.

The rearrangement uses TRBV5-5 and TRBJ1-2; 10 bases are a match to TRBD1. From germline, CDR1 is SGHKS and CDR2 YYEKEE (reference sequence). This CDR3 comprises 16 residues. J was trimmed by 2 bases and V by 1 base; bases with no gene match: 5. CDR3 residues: CASSLTRDRGNYGYTF. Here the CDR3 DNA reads TGTGCCAGCAGCTTGACCCGGGACAGGGGAAACTATGGCTACACCTTC.

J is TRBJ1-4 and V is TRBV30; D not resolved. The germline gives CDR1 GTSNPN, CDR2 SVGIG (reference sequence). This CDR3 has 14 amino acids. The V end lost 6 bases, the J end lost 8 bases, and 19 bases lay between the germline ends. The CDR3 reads CACSPRDGGEKLFF. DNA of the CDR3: TGTGCCTGTTCCCCGAGGGATGGAGGAGAAAAACTGTTTTTT.

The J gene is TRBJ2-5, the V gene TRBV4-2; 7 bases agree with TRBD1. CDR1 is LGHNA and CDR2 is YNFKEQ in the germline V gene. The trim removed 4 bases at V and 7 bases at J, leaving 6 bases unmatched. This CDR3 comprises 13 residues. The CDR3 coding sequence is TGTGCCAGCAGCCGGGACAGTGAACGGACCCAGTACTTC. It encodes CASSRDSERTQYF.

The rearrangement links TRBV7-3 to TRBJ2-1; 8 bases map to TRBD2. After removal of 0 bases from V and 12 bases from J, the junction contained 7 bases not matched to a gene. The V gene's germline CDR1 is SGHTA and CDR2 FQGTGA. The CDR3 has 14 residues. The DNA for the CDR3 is TGTGCCAGCAGCTTAACCCCAGCGGGAGCTGTGCAGTTCTTC. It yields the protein CASSLTPAGAVQFF.

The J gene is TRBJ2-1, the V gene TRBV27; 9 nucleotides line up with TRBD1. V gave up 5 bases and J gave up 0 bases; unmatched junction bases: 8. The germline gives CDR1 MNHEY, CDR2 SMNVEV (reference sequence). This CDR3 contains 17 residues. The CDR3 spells CASSRPGTGSSYNEQFF. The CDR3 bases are TGTGCCAGCAGTAGACCCGGGACAGGGTCCTCCTACAATGAGCAGTTCTTC.

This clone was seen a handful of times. In DNA, the CDR3 is TGTGCCATCAGGACCCCCAGACTGACCAGCGGTGGTGGCTACACCTTC. Translated: CAIRTPRLTSGGGYTF. The chain combines TRBV10-3 with TRBJ1-2, with D hard to call. This CDR3 region has 16 residues. V was trimmed by 6 bases and J by 7 bases, leaving 24 bases between them. Germline V gives CDR1 ENHRY, CDR2 SYGVKD.

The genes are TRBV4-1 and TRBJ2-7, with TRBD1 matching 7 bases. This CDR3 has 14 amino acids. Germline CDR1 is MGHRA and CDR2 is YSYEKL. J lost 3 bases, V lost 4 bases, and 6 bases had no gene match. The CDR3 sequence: CASSPGDRDYEQYF. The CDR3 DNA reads TGCGCCAGCAGCCCTGGGGACAGAGACTACGAGCAGTACTTC.

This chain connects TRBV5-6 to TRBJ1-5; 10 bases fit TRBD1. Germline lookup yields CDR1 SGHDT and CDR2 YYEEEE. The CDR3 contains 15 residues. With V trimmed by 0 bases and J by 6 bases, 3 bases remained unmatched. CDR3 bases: TGTGCCAGCAGCTTGGGACAGGGGGCGGTTCAGCCCCAGCATTTT. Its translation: CASSLGQGAVQPQHF.

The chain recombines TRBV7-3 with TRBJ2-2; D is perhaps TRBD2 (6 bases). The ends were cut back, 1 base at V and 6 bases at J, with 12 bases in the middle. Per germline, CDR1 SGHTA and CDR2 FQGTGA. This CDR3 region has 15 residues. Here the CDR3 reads CASSLNPGGAGELFF. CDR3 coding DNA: TGTGCCAGCAGCTTAAATCCAGGAGGGGCCGGGGAGCTGTTTTTT.

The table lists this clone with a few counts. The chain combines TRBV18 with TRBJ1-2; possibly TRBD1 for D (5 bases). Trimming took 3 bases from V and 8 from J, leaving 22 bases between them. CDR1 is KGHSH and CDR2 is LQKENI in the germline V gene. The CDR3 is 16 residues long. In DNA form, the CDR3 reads TGTGCCAGCTCACCTTTCCTAGGACAACCGAAAGGGGGCTACACCTTC. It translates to CASSPFLGQPKGGYTF.